This T cell receptor (beta chain) was sequenced during a study of spatial heterogeneity in lung cancer. Every individual TCR cDNA molecule carried its own unique molecular identifier, which allowed correction of PCR and sequencing errors. TCRdb re-called the 5' RACE reads with MiXCR, one entry per CDR3 protein. The table has 100,000 to 110,000 distinct CDR3 sequences, 3.5% to 5% seen once. The study's findings and limits: Counts that tracked tumor mutation counts were those of expanded intratumoral alpha and beta TCRs.

V lost 10 bases and J lost 5; bases outside the gene matches: 6. The CDR3 length is 13 residues. Germline-derived CDR1 and CDR2 are MNHEY and SMNVEV (reference sequence). Documented time point: sample taken at primary tumor resection. This clonotype was found many times. Its antigen is still unknown. The receptor was isolated from a male donor with early-stage non-small cell lung cancer. The sample was lung tumor tissue, taken at surgery. The genes are TRBV27 and TRBJ2-2, with 8 bases that match TRBD1. CDR3 bases: TGTGCCACCGAGGACAGGGAAACCGGGGAGCTGTTTTTT. It codes for CATEDRETGELFF.